A single sample is the source of the 15 T cell receptor beta chains below, sequenced in a study of regulatory T cells in long-lasting Graves disease (dated by TCRdb to about 2021). Read against the paper, the sample's time point label means: newly diagnosed GD, antithyroid drugs for less than 3 months. For both TCR sequencing and RNA sequencing, RNA was extracted from PBMCs using TRIzol. The library was made by multiplex PCR. Sequencing relied on an Illumina HiSeq 4000. TCR beta libraries were built with iRepertoire HTBI primers and Arm-PCR amplification of CDR3 regions. TCRdb itself trimmed the public reads at Q25 with fastp, ran MiXCR and retained productive beta chains. Every distinct CDR3 protein forms one entry, paired with its most common genes and DNA. In this sample the table shows under 400,000 distinct CDR3 sequences, over 15% of which occur a single time. The ten largest clonotypes hold 25% to 30% of the sample.

These data were also reused for a study on T cells in Graves' hyperthyroidism and ophthalmopathy.

Sequencing was performed on peripheral blood mononuclear cells (PBMCs), taken at new diagnosis, from a patient treated with antithyroid drugs. These receptor sequences come from a man aged 35 to 55 with Graves disease. Donor details come from another sample of the same person, matched by shared clones.

The table lists this clonotype with many counts. The V call is TRBV30, the J call TRBJ1-2; D remains unclear. Germline assignment: CDR1 GTSNPN and CDR2 SVGIG (reference sequence). The V and J ends lost 0 bases and 8 bases respectively, with 7 bases between them. The CDR3 is made up of 11 amino acids. CDR3 DNA sequence: TGTGCCTGGAGTGTACTACGGGGCTACACCTTC. Protein sequence: CAWSVLRGYTF.

This clonotype was recorded at least ten times. This rearrangement joins TRBV20-1 to TRBJ1-5, with D maybe TRBD1 (6 bases). From germline, CDR1 is DFQATT and CDR2 SNEGSKA (reference sequence). V was cut by 6 bases and J by 6 bases, with 18 bases left in between. The length of the CDR3 is 14 residues. In DNA, the CDR3 is TGCAGTGCGACCGGGGGGGGGCTAGGTCAGCCCCAGCATTTT. Translated: CSATGGGLGQPQHF.

This clonotype appeared many times. The chain couples TRBV5-1 to TRBJ2-3, with a weak D call TRBD2 (6 bases). The germline V and J ends were trimmed by 0 bases and 1 base, with 9 bases remaining between them. CDR3 length: 15 amino acids. Germline V gene sequence: CDR1 SGHRS, CDR2 YFSETQ. CDR3 DNA sequence: TGCGCCAGCAGCTTGGTATCGGGGGGCACAGATACGCAGTATTTT. Translation gives CASSLVSGGTDTQYF.

The CDR3 spells CASSPLAGVWWNEQYF. The CDR3 DNA sequence: TGTGCCAGCAGTCCCTTAGCGGGAGTGTGGTGGAACGAGCAGTACTTC. The chain combines TRBV2 with TRBJ2-7; 9 nucleotides match TRBD2. The CDR3 is 16 residues long. Germline assignment: CDR1 SNHLY and CDR2 FYNNEI. V trimming: 5 bases; J trimming: 5 bases; junction bases outside the gene matches: 13.

The chain uses TRBV3-1 and TRBJ2-3, with D unresolved. The germline V gene encodes CDR1 LGHDT and CDR2 YNNKEL (reference sequence). The CDR3 runs 14 residues. Between the trimmed V and J ends, which lost 7 bases and 2 bases, there was a span of 13 bases. CDR3 residues: CASKEVAITDTQYF. The CDR3 nucleotides read TGTGCCAGCAAGGAAGTTGCAATCACAGATACGCAGTATTTT.

In this sample, this clonotype turned up many times. The chain links TRBV20-1 to TRBJ2-1, with 12 nucleotides matching TRBD2. Germline trimming cut 5 bases from V and 9 bases from J; bases unmatched to any gene: 8. The CDR3 covers 14 residues. Germline values: CDR1 DFQATT, CDR2 SNEGSKA (reference sequence). The CDR3 region is CSAGTSGRASEQFF. CDR3 sequence (DNA): TGCAGTGCTGGGACTAGCGGGCGAGCGAGTGAGCAGTTCTTC.

This clonotype was detected only a few times. The chain is built from TRBV6-1 and TRBJ2-3; TRBD2 might be the D (5 bases). The V end was cut by 6 bases, the J end by 4 bases, with 17 bases between. This CDR3 is built from 15 residues. CDR1 is MNHNS and CDR2 is SASEGT in the germline V gene. This CDR3 reads CASSNVRGRADTQYF. The CDR3 DNA reads as TGTGCCAGCAGCAACGTACGAGGGCGGGCAGATACGCAGTATTTT.

This clonotype has at least ten counts. The rearrangement uses TRBV7-3 and TRBJ2-7; TRBD1 agrees at 8 bases. CDR3 length: 14 residues. Unmatched junction bases numbered 8, after V lost 3 bases and J lost 7 bases. Germline lookup yields CDR1 SGHTA and CDR2 FQGTGA. DNA for the CDR3: TGTGCCAGCAGCTTTGGGCAGGGGGCGCAAGAGCAGTACTTC. Residues: CASSFGQGAQEQYF. Filled out from reference TRBV7-3 and TRBJ2-7, the complete variable domain reads GAGVSQTPSNKVTEKGKYVELRCDPISGHTALYWYRQSLGQGPEFLIYFQGTGAADDSGLPNDRFFAVRPEGSVSTLKIQRTERGDSAVYLCASSFGQGAQEQYFGPGTRLTVT.

This clonotype was recorded at least ten times. CDR3 nucleotide sequence: TGCAGTGCTGCCACCCCTGGAGGCGGCGAGGCCAATGAGCAGTTCTTC. Its protein product is CSAATPGGGEANEQFF. V is TRBV20-1 and J is TRBJ2-1, with a tentative D call TRBD2 (5 bases). The CDR3 runs to 16 residues. From germline, CDR1 is DFQATT and CDR2 SNEGSKA (reference sequence). V was clipped by 5 bases and J by 6 bases, with 23 bases between them.

The table lists this clonotype with many counts. J is TRBJ1-1 and V is TRBV2, with a possible D match to TRBD1 (6 bases). The germline CDR1 and CDR2 sequences are SNHLY and FYNNEI. V was cut by 5 bases and J by 3 bases, with 13 bases left in between. The CDR3 has 14 amino acids. CDR3: CASSPQGYDTEAFF. The CDR3 nucleotides read TGTGCCAGCAGTCCACAGGGATATGACACTGAAGCTTTCTTT.

This clonotype has only a few counts. The rearrangement joins TRBV7-9 to TRBJ2-7; 7 positions agree with TRBD1. J lost 4 bases, V lost 3 bases, and 9 bases had no gene match. Germline V CDR1 and CDR2: SEHNR, FQNEAQ (reference sequence). The CDR3 runs to 15 residues. The CDR3 is CASSFAGTDSYEQYF. The CDR3 DNA sequence: TGTGCCAGCAGCTTTGCCGGGACAGATAGTTACGAGCAGTACTTC.

This clonotype appeared many times. V and J are TRBV10-3 and TRBJ2-1; 9 bases line up with TRBD2. The CDR3 covers 15 residues. From germline, CDR1 is ENHRY and CDR2 SYGVKD. With V trimmed by 5 bases and J by 3 bases, 5 bases remained unmatched. The CDR3 sequence is CAISLAGDFYNEQFF. CDR3 in DNA: TGTGCCATCAGTTTAGCGGGGGACTTCTACAATGAGCAGTTCTTC.

This clonotype was counted ten times or more. This chain connects TRBV2 to TRBJ2-2; possibly TRBD1 for D (6 bases). The V gene lost 0 bases and the J gene lost 4 bases, with 9 bases spanning the gap. The CDR3 has 15 residues. Germline loops: CDR1 SNHLY, CDR2 FYNNEI. The CDR3 DNA reads TGTGCCAGCAGTGAAGCGCGAGGGGGCACCGGGGAGCTGTTTTTT. Encoded protein: CASSEARGGTGELFF.

This clonotype was detected ten times or more. The chain employs TRBV2 and TRBJ2-7; TRBD1 agrees at 12 bases. The CDR3 is 15 amino acids. Germline V gives CDR1 SNHLY, CDR2 FYNNEI. The junction had 6 bases not matched to a gene; V was cut back by 5 bases and J by 4 bases. This CDR3 is CASSRDRGRWYEQYF. CDR3 in DNA: TGTGCCAGCAGTCGGGACAGGGGGCGTTGGTACGAGCAGTACTTC. Looking up the rest from reference TRBV2 and TRBJ2-7 gives the full variable domain: EPEVTQTPSHQVTQMGQEVILRCVPISNHLYFYWYRQILGQKVEFLVSFYNNEISEKSEIFDDQFSVERPDGSNFTLKIRSTKLEDSAMYFCASSRDRGRWYEQYFGPGTRLTVT.

This clonotype was counted ten times or more. J is TRBJ2-1 and V is TRBV18; 8 nucleotides align to TRBD1. The junction had 20 bases not matched to a gene; V was cut back by 2 bases and J by 8 bases. The CDR3 sequence is 19 residues long. Looked up from germline, CDR1 is KGHSH and CDR2 is LQKENI. CDR3 in DNA: TGTGCCAGCTCACCAGTCCACCGGGACAGGCGAACGCGGGGCGATGAGCAGTTCTTC. This sequence encodes CASSPVHRDRRTRGDEQFF.